This T cell receptor (beta chain) was recovered during a study of long-term antiretroviral therapy in people with HIV. The study, taken as a whole, reports: Following ART, diversity rose but still fell short of transplant donor controls.

The United States was where all participants with HIV were treated. Each sample contained about 0.85-11 million cryopreserved PBMC, thawed before DNA extraction. About this clone itself: The antigen remains unidentified.

The assay used was immunoSEQ (version v3.0), run at survey level. The target of sequencing was about 35,000-50,000 T-cell genomes per sample. Method: immunoSEQ multiplex PCR; TCRdb's copy keeps in-frame clones and lacks some. This sample has about 19,000 clones, with roughly 90% found just once. V gave up 4 bases and J gave up 1 base, with 17 bases separating them. The CDR3 has 16 residues. Germline loops: CDR1 SGHRS, CDR2 YFSETQ. The source of this sequence is a man in his late teens or twenties with HIV. Source: unsorted PBMCs, taken 2.1 years after starting antiretroviral therapy. V gene TRBV5-1 combines with J gene TRBJ1-1, with a tentative D call TRBD1 (5 bases). The CDR3 DNA reads as TGCGCCAGCAGCGTGGACGTGGGGGTGTGGAACACTGAAGCTTTCTTT. Translating it yields CASSVDVGVWNTEAFF.